Each of the 25 T cell receptor beta chains below was sequenced from the same sample in a study of T cell responses to AZD1222 COVID-19 vaccine. Here immunoSEQ multiplex PCR was the method, and the copy in TCRdb shows in-frame clones only, minus some. The sample has 250,000 to 300,000 clones, approximately 94% seen once. The sequencing here drew on peripheral blood, taken 28 days after the second AZD1222 dose. These receptors were collected from an adult who received the AZD1222 COVID-19 vaccine.

This clone was found once. The genes are TRBV5-1 and TRBJ2-7; 7 bases agree with TRBD2. The germline gives CDR1 SGHRS, CDR2 YFSETQ. V trimming: 0 bases; J trimming: 5 bases; junction bases outside the gene matches: 11. The CDR3 sequence is 16 residues long. The CDR3 is CASSLGGRLATNEQYF. Here the CDR3 DNA reads TGCGCCAGCAGCTTGGGAGGTCGACTAGCAACTAACGAGCAGTACTTC.

V and J are TRBV29-1 and TRBJ2-2; D is undetermined. V lost 8 bases, J lost 4 bases, and 14 bases lay in between. Looked up from germline, CDR1 is SQVTM and CDR2 is ANQGSEA. The CDR3 is made up of 13 amino acids. CDR3 region: CSFSEGFTGELFF. CDR3 bases: TGCAGCTTCTCCGAAGGATTCACCGGGGAGCTGTTTTTT.

The chain is built from TRBV7-2 and TRBJ2-7; D possibly corresponds to TRBD2 (5 bases). The germline V gene encodes CDR1 SGHTA and CDR2 FQGNSA. There are 14 residues in the CDR3. Trimming stripped 3 bases from V and 1 base from J, with 10 bases between. The CDR3 spells CASSFASGSYEQYF. The CDR3 nucleotides are TGTGCCAGCAGCTTTGCCAGCGGTTCCTACGAGCAGTACTTC. Full variable domain (rest looked up from reference TRBV7-2 and TRBJ2-7): GAGVSQSPSNKVTEKGKDVELRCDPISGHTALYWYRQSLGQGLEFLIYFQGNSAPDKSGLPSDRFSAERTGGSVSTLTIQRTQQEDSAVYLCASSFASGSYEQYFGPGTRLTVT.

V is TRBV5-6 and J is TRBJ1-2, with 10 bases lining up with TRBD1. Trimming took 0 bases from V and 0 from J; bases not matched to a gene: 11. The germline V gene has CDR1 SGHDT and CDR2 YYEEEE. This CDR3 is built from 19 residues. CDR3 region: CASSLDLRQGAAANYGYTF. DNA of the CDR3: TGTGCCAGCAGCTTGGACTTAAGACAGGGGGCGGCAGCTAACTATGGCTACACCTTC.

The rearrangement joins TRBV7-6 to TRBJ1-4, with D perhaps TRBD1 (5 bases). Looked up from germline, CDR1 is SGHVS and CDR2 is FNYEAQ. The V gene lost 5 bases and the J gene lost 2 bases, with 15 bases spanning the gap. CDR3 size: 16 residues. The CDR3 coding sequence is TGTGCCAGCAGCGCAAACGCCGGGGGGACTAATGAAAAACTGTTTTTT. It yields the protein CASSANAGGTNEKLFF.

This chain connects TRBV4-2 to TRBJ2-5, with 8 bases that match TRBD2. J lost 6 bases, V lost 2 bases, and 5 bases had no gene match. The germline CDR1 and CDR2 sequences are LGHNA and YNFKEQ. The CDR3 extends over 14 amino acids. The CDR3 is CASSQTGGAQTQYF. Written as DNA, the CDR3 is TGTGCCAGCAGCCAAACCGGGGGGGCGCAGACCCAGTACTTC.

This clone was counted a single time. The V call is TRBV4-3, the J call TRBJ2-5; TRBD1 aligns across 8 bases. This CDR3 comprises 15 residues. V was clipped by 1 base and J by 2 bases; unmatched bases: 3. Germline-derived CDR1 and CDR2 are LGHNA and YSLEER. The chain's CDR3 is CASSQVGTGQETQYF. CDR3 DNA sequence: TGCGCCAGCAGCCAAGTGGGGACAGGACAAGAGACCCAGTACTTC.

The V and J genes are TRBV3-1 (or the pseudogene TRBV3-2) and TRBJ1-3; D gene ambiguous. Germline V gives CDR1 LGHDT, CDR2 YNNKEL (reference sequence). CDR3 length: 17 residues. V lost 0 bases and J 0 bases, leaving 12 bases between the germline ends. The CDR3: CASSQDFDTYSGNTIYF. DNA for the CDR3: TGTGCCAGCAGCCAAGATTTCGACACCTACTCTGGAAACACCATATATTTT.

CDR3 loop: CASSYGAGYGYTF. The DNA for the CDR3 is TGTGCCAGTAGCTACGGGGCAGGCTATGGCTACACCTTC. The V gene is TRBV19, the J gene TRBJ1-2; TRBD1 might be the D (5 bases). Looked up from germline, CDR1 is LNHDA and CDR2 is SQIVND (reference sequence). V was shortened by 6 bases and J by 4 bases, with 12 bases between the two germline ends. The CDR3 runs 13 residues.

The chain has TRBV11-2 and TRBJ1-1; D gene ambiguous. The CDR3 has 14 amino acids. CDR1 is SGHAT, CDR2 FQNNGV, per germline. Trimming removed 1 base at V and 4 bases at J, with 10 bases between. DNA for the CDR3: TGTGCCAGCAGCTTAGCCCCAATCACCACTGAAGCTTTCTTT. This encodes CASSLAPITTEAFF.

DNA for the CDR3: TGTGCCAGCAGCTTAGGGACCCTGACAACTAATGAAAAACTGTTTTTT. Its protein is CASSLGTLTTNEKLFF. V usage is TRBV11-2 and J usage is TRBJ1-4; D not certain. Germline V CDR1 and CDR2: SGHAT, FQNNGV. This CDR3 spans 16 amino acids. The V end lost 1 base, the J end lost 0 bases, and 9 bases lay between the germline ends. The full variable domain, its missing parts supplied by reference TRBV11-2 and TRBJ1-4, is EAGVAQSPRYKIIEKRQSVAFWCNPISGHATLYWYQQILGQGPKLLIQFQNNGVVDDSQLPKDRFSAERLKGVDSTLKIQPAKLEDSAVYLCASSLGTLTTNEKLFFGSGTQLSVL.

The chain uses TRBV27 and TRBJ2-7; D is unclear. The CDR3 length is 15 residues. V lost 0 bases and J 0 bases, leaving 9 bases between the germline ends. CDR1 and CDR2 (germline): MNHEY, SMNVEV (reference sequence). CDR3 loop: CASSLSPGSSYEQYF. The DNA for the CDR3 is TGTGCCAGCAGTTTATCGCCGGGCTCCTCCTACGAGCAGTACTTC.

The rearrangement links TRBV10-2 to TRBJ1-1; D might be TRBD1 (5 bases). CDR3 length: 16 amino acids. Trimming cost V 7 bases and J 0 bases, with 18 bases left between them. Per the germline V gene, CDR1 is WSHSY and CDR2 is SAAADI. For the CDR3, the DNA is TGCGCCAGCAACCGGGGCGGCCTATTCATGAACACTGAAGCTTTCTTT. Its protein is CASNRGGLFMNTEAFF.

The chain uses TRBV4-2 and TRBJ2-1; 10 bases fit TRBD1. The germline V gene encodes CDR1 LGHNA and CDR2 YNFKEQ. The CDR3 runs to 16 residues. V gave up 1 base and J gave up 5 bases; unmatched junction bases: 5. CDR3 sequence reads: CASSQAWDRGNNEQFF. The CDR3, as DNA: TGTGCCAGCAGCCAAGCATGGGACAGGGGAAACAATGAGCAGTTCTTC.

This chain connects TRBV2 to TRBJ2-7, with TRBD2 matching over 12 bases. Germline CDR1 is SNHLY and CDR2 is FYNNEI. The J segment lost 5 bases and the V segment lost 6 bases, leaving 2 bases of the junction unmatched. The CDR3 length is 13 residues. The CDR3 region is CASRTSGSNEQYF. The CDR3 nucleotides read TGTGCCAGCAGGACTAGCGGGAGTAACGAGCAGTACTTC.

This chain joins TRBV7-3 and TRBJ1-1; 12 bases map to TRBD1. This CDR3 is built from 15 residues. Germline V gene sequence: CDR1 SGHTA, CDR2 FQGTGA. After removal of 5 bases from V and 3 bases from J, the junction contained 4 bases not matched to a gene. The CDR3 loop is CASSPGTGGDTEAFF. The CDR3 coding sequence is TGTGCCAGCAGCCCAGGGACAGGGGGCGACACTGAAGCTTTCTTT.

V usage is TRBV11-2 and J usage is TRBJ1-4, with 7 bases matching TRBD1. Germline CDR1 reads SGHAT; CDR2 reads FQNNGV. With 3 bases clipped from V and 8 bases from J, the junction kept 3 bases outside the gene matches. The CDR3 covers 13 residues. In DNA, the CDR3 is TGTGCCAGCAGCTTTGACAGGGAGGAAAAACTGTTTTTT. Encoded protein: CASSFDREEKLFF.

The chain couples TRBV3-1 (or the pseudogene TRBV3-2) to TRBJ1-1; tentative D call: TRBD1 (5 bases). The germline CDR1 and CDR2 sequences are LGHDT and YNNKEL (reference sequence). This CDR3 is 13 amino acids long. Deletions cut 4 bases from V and 4 bases from J, with 10 bases between. CDR3 protein: CASSPGPSTEAFF. CDR3 DNA sequence: TGTGCCAGCAGCCCGGGACCGTCCACTGAAGCTTTCTTT.

In this sample, this clone turned up once. Other DNA sequences in the same sample also yield this CDR3. The J gene is TRBJ1-1, the V gene TRBV5-1; 7 bases align to TRBD1. Trimming at V came to 2 bases and at J to 3 bases, leaving 1 base not matched to a gene. CDR1 is SGHRS and CDR2 is YFSETQ in the germline V gene. CDR3 length: 13 amino acids. CDR3 bases: TGCGCCAGCAGCTTCACAGGGGACACTGAAGCTTTCTTT. Protein product: CASSFTGDTEAFF.

This rearrangement joins TRBV20-1 to TRBJ1-2, with 7 positions matching TRBD1. The CDR3 spans 15 residues. The junction had 10 bases not matched to a gene; V was cut back by 3 bases and J by 3 bases. CDR1 and CDR2 (germline): DFQATT, SNEGSKA (reference sequence). CDR3: CSASGRDRAYYGYTF. The CDR3 DNA reads TGCAGTGCTAGTGGGCGAGACAGGGCCTACTATGGCTACACCTTC.

The chain uses TRBV7-2 and TRBJ1-5; possible D gene TRBD1, 6 bases. The CDR3 is made up of 15 amino acids. Between the trimmed V and J ends, which lost 2 bases and 0 bases, there was a span of 8 bases. CDR1 is SGHTA and CDR2 is FQGNSA in the germline V gene. The CDR3 bases are TGTGCCAGCAGCTTACAGGGGTATAGCAATCAGCCCCAGCATTTT. Its translation: CASSLQGYSNQPQHF.

J is TRBJ2-5 and V is TRBV12-3 or TRBV12-4, with D unresolved. CDR3 length: 13 amino acids. Trimming took 5 bases from V and 5 from J, leaving 12 bases between them. DNA for the CDR3: TGTGCCAGCAGTCCCCGAGAGGCGGAGACCCAGTACTTC. Translation: CASSPREAETQYF.

V usage is TRBV3-1 (or the pseudogene TRBV3-2) and J usage is TRBJ1-3; D gene unclear. Germline CDR1 is LGHDT and CDR2 is YNNKEL (reference sequence). Trimming removed 2 bases at V and 8 bases at J, with 4 bases between. The CDR3 contains 11 residues. The CDR3 DNA sequence: TGTGCCAGCAGCCAAAGTGACACCATATATTTT. It codes for CASSQSDTIYF.

This clone was observed a single time. The chain couples TRBV28 to TRBJ2-3, with D possibly called TRBD1 or TRBD2 (6 bases each). V lost 5 bases to trimming and J lost 9 bases, with 15 bases between them. This CDR3 comprises 13 residues. CDR1 is MDHEN, CDR2 SYDVKM, per germline. DNA for the CDR3: TGTGCCAGCAGTCCACAGGGACTGGAAACGCAGTATTTT. It codes for CASSPQGLETQYF.

The rearrangement links TRBV28 to TRBJ2-7, with a possible D match to TRBD1 (6 bases). CDR1 and CDR2 from the germline V gene are MDHEN and SYDVKM. The CDR3 contains 13 residues. Trimming stripped 7 bases from V and 5 bases from J, with 15 bases between. This CDR3 reads CASTILGGNEQYF. The DNA of the CDR3 is TGTGCCAGCACCATCCTAGGGGGTAACGAGCAGTACTTC.